A single T cell receptor (beta chain) is shown here with its context. Other DNA sequences in this sample translate to the same CDR3. This record belongs to a study of blood T cell repertoires in COVID-19. Study in general: Samples of COVID-19 (acute and convalescent) were obtained from the United States, Italy and Spain. Sources were T cells, B-cell-depleted T cells, or PBMCs; the material itself was cDNA or gDNA.

With 0 bases removed from V and 7 bases from J, the gap between germline ends came to 10 bases. This CDR3 spans 14 amino acids. Germline CDR1 SGHAT, CDR2 FQNNGV. Clones were read by immunoSEQ multiplex PCR, and TCRdb kept only the in-frame ones, dropping some. The sample lists 300,000 to 400,000 clones, 88% occurring once. Recruits, aged about 18 to 95 years, lived in 20 to 30 US areas. Sequenced material: PBMCs or T cells enriched from blood (not recorded which). The sequence was collected from a woman younger than 30 who had recovered from COVID-19. The chain uses TRBV11-2 and TRBJ1-5; weak D call: TRBD1 (5 bases). The CDR3 loop is CASSLEGRGQPQHF. CDR3 coding DNA: TGTGCCAGCAGCTTAGAGGGAAGGGGCCAGCCCCAGCATTTT.